The 3 T cell receptor beta chains below were found in one sample sequenced in a study of blood T cell repertoires in COVID-19. Sequenced by immunoSEQ multiplex PCR; TCRdb stores in-frame clones only, minus some. The data contain 200,000 to 250,000 clones, more than 80% of them singletons. The sample comprised peripheral blood. These receptors were obtained from a woman older than 75 with COVID-19, enrolled during active disease.

V and J are TRBV15 and TRBJ1-4; D is ambiguous. Trimming took off 1 base at V and 2 bases at J, with 5 bases between the two ends. The CDR3 extends over 14 amino acids. The germline gives CDR1 LNHNV, CDR2 YYDKDF (reference sequence). CDR3 in amino acids: CATSRAQTNEKLFF. CDR3 in DNA: TGTGCCACCAGCAGAGCTCAGACTAATGAAAAACTGTTTTTT.

The chain employs TRBV7-3 and TRBJ2-3; 12 bases map to TRBD2. The CDR3 covers 15 residues. Germline V gene lookup returns CDR1 SGHTA and CDR2 FQGTGA. With V trimmed by 2 bases and J by 6 bases, 3 bases remained unmatched. CDR3 in DNA: TGTGCCAGCAGCTTATTAACTAGCGGGGGGGATACGCAGTATTTT. It translates to CASSLLTSGGDTQYF.

The chain links TRBV11-2 to TRBJ2-7; TRBD2 might be the D (6 bases). In germline, CDR1 is SGHAT, CDR2 FQNNGV. The CDR3 spans 14 residues. Trimming removed 6 bases at V and 5 bases at J, with 17 bases between. This CDR3 reads CASRMGSGIDEQYF. The CDR3, as DNA: TGTGCCAGCAGAATGGGTAGCGGAATTGACGAGCAGTACTTC. The full variable domain, its missing parts supplied by reference TRBV11-2 and TRBJ2-7, is EAGVAQSPRYKIIEKRQSVAFWCNPISGHATLYWYQQILGQGPKLLIQFQNNGVVDDSQLPKDRFSAERLKGVDSTLKIQPAKLEDSAVYLCASRMGSGIDEQYFGPGTRLTVT.